The 25 T cell receptor beta chains presented below share a single source sample, sequenced in a study of beta chain features in type 1 diabetes. General study points: Among patients with Type 1 diabetes, TCRB CDR3s were moderately but significantly shorter in every one of the four CD4+ subsets.

Antigen specificity for these receptors is unknown. Every bit of the isolated RNA underwent reverse transcription, so sequencing read expressed TCRB transcripts. TCRdb's table, derived via immunoSEQ multiplex PCR, lists solely in-frame clones and lacks some. This table has some 150,000 clones, 10% to 15% appearing once. The specimen was central memory CD4+ T cells from blood. The receptors were sampled from a man younger than 30 with type 1 diabetes.

This clone was recorded a few times. This chain links TRBV30 with TRBJ1-5; 7 nucleotides match TRBD1. There are 13 residues in the CDR3. V lost 5 bases to trimming and J lost 6 bases; unmatched junction nucleotides: 7. Germline values: CDR1 GTSNPN, CDR2 SVGIG (reference sequence). The CDR3 loop reads CAWDSGGGQPQHF. CDR3 bases: TGTGCCTGGGACTCAGGGGGAGGTCAGCCCCAGCATTTT.

A few counts support this clone. The chain recombines TRBV11-2 with TRBJ2-4; no firm D call. CDR1 SGHAT and CDR2 FQNNGV come from the germline V gene. Trimming pared 5 bases from V and 5 bases from J, leaving 13 bases between. The CDR3 has 14 amino acids. The CDR3 DNA reads TGTGCCAGCAGCCCCTCGCCGGCAGAAAACATTCAGTACTTC. Amino acid sequence: CASSPSPAENIQYF.

J is TRBJ2-4 and V is TRBV2; possibly TRBD1 for D (5 bases). Germline V gene lookup returns CDR1 SNHLY and CDR2 FYNNEI. The CDR3 spans 20 residues. V gave up 7 bases and J gave up 0 bases, with 28 bases separating them. The CDR3 protein is CASIRRTNRDSQLAKNIQYF. CDR3 coding DNA: TGTGCCAGCATCCGCCGGACAAACCGAGACAGTCAACTAGCCAAAAACATTCAGTACTTC. Drawing the rest from reference TRBV2 and TRBJ2-4, the complete variable domain is EPEVTQTPSHQVTQMGQEVILRCVPISNHLYFYWYRQILGQKVEFLVSFYNNEISEKSEIFDDQFSVERPDGSNFTLKIRSTKLEDSAMYFCASIRRTNRDSQLAKNIQYFGAGTRLSVL.

This clone was counted between two and nine times. The rearrangement links TRBV29-1 to TRBJ1-2; unclear D gene. The V and J ends lost 7 bases and 3 bases respectively, with 15 bases between them. The germline V gene encodes CDR1 SQVTM and CDR2 ANQGSEA. This CDR3 spans 13 amino acids. The CDR3 here is CSARAQGDYGYTF. Here the CDR3 DNA reads TGCAGCGCCCGTGCTCAAGGAGACTATGGCTACACCTTC. The variable domain in full, with the rest retrieved from reference TRBV29-1 and TRBJ1-2, is SAVISQKPSRDICQRGTSLTIQCQVDSQVTMMFWYRQQPGQSLTLIATANQGSEATYESGFVIDKFPISRPNLTFSTLTVSNMSPEDSSIYLCSARAQGDYGYTFGSGTRLTVV.

This clone was recorded at least ten times. The genes are TRBV25-1 and TRBJ1-6; D remains ambiguous. CDR1 and CDR2 (germline): MGHDK, SYGVNS. V dropped 3 bases and J dropped 6 bases, with 9 bases sitting between them. This CDR3 region has 14 residues. CDR3 in amino acids: CASSDQSSNSPLHF. CDR3 bases: TGTGCCAGCAGTGATCAGAGTTCTAATTCACCCCTCCACTTT.

This clone has only one observation. The V call is TRBV5-1, the J call TRBJ1-2; D is ambiguous. Per the germline V gene, CDR1 is SGHRS and CDR2 is YFSETQ. Trimming cost V 0 bases and J 8 bases, with 14 bases left between them. The CDR3 is 14 amino acids. The CDR3 protein is CASSLEEGLFGYTF. In DNA form, the CDR3 reads TGCGCCAGCAGCTTGGAAGAGGGCCTGTTCGGCTACACCTTC. Based on the CDR3 plus reference TRBV5-1 and TRBJ1-2, the full variable domain is KAGVTQTPRYLIKTRGQQVTLSCSPISGHRSVSWYQQTPGQGLQFLFEYFSETQRNKGNFPGRFSGRQFSNSRSEMNVSTLELGDSALYLCASSLEEGLFGYTFGSGTRLTVV.

In its sample, this clone was seen many times. The chain is built from TRBV19 and TRBJ2-4; no definite D call. CDR3 length equals 14 residues. The V end was cut by 3 bases, the J end by 0 bases, with 6 bases between. The V gene's germline CDR1 is LNHDA and CDR2 SQIVND (reference sequence). CDR3 coding DNA: TGTGCCAGTAGTATCGGGTTAGCCAAAAACATTCAGTACTTC. Translated, it gives CASSIGLAKNIQYF.

At least ten counts were recorded for this clone. The V and J genes are TRBV7-3 and TRBJ2-1; 7 bases agree with TRBD1. V trimming: 5 bases; J trimming: 7 bases; junction bases outside the gene matches: 14. The CDR3 is made up of 16 amino acids. Germline lookup yields CDR1 SGHTA and CDR2 FQGTGA. This chain's CDR3 is CASSPRSGGVQNEQFF. CDR3 bases: TGTGCCAGCAGCCCCAGGTCAGGGGGTGTCCAAAATGAGCAGTTCTTC.

The chain combines TRBV4-1 with TRBJ2-7; maybe TRBD1 (6 bases). The ends were cut back, 1 base at V and 2 bases at J, with 18 bases in the middle. The CDR3 is made up of 17 amino acids. Germline V gene sequence: CDR1 MGHRA, CDR2 YSYEKL. CDR3 bases: TGCGCCAGCAGCCAAGGCACGCAGGGGTACGAAGCCTACGAGCAGTACTTC. Amino acid sequence: CASSQGTQGYEAYEQYF.

The chain recombines TRBV19 with TRBJ1-6; 8 nucleotides agree with TRBD1. The length of the CDR3 is 13 residues. CDR1 is LNHDA and CDR2 is SQIVND in the germline V gene (reference sequence). The V segment lost 6 bases and the J segment 10 bases; nucleotides outside the gene matches: 5. The DNA for the CDR3 is TGTGCCAGTAGGACAGGGGTGAAATCACCCCTCCACTTT. Its translation is CASRTGVKSPLHF.

This clone has a count of ten or more. J is TRBJ1-2 and V is TRBV29-1; D gene ambiguous. The CDR3 is made up of 9 amino acids. CDR1 is SQVTM, CDR2 ANQGSEA, per germline. The V end lost 4 bases, the J end lost 8 bases, and 5 bases lay between the germline ends. CDR3 bases: TGCAGCGTTGTTCCCGGCTACACCTTC. Translated, it gives CSVVPGYTF.

This clone was seen only a few times. The rearrangement links TRBV20-1 to TRBJ2-5, with D hard to call. The CDR3 spans 10 residues. Germline V gives CDR1 DFQATT, CDR2 SNEGSKA (reference sequence). Trimming took 4 bases from V and 2 from J, leaving 2 bases between them. DNA for the CDR3: TGCAGTGCTAAGCAAGAGACCCAGTACTTC. This translates into CSAKQETQYF.

The table lists this clone with a few counts. The gene calls are TRBV19 and TRBJ1-1; D is unresolved. Per germline, CDR1 LNHDA and CDR2 SQIVND (reference sequence). This CDR3 contains 15 residues. Trimming shortened V by 7 bases and J by 1 base, and 16 bases separated the two germline ends. The CDR3 spells CASIQGLGRNTEAFF. Here the CDR3 DNA reads TGTGCCAGTATCCAAGGGCTCGGAAGGAACACTGAAGCTTTCTTT.

The table lists this clone with a few counts. The chain employs TRBV19 and TRBJ2-7, with a weak D call TRBD1 (5 bases). This CDR3 is 14 amino acids long. Germline V gives CDR1 LNHDA, CDR2 SQIVND (reference sequence). V dropped 7 bases and J dropped 0 bases, with 13 bases sitting between them. Here the CDR3 reads CASTSDTFSYEQYF. Written as DNA, the CDR3 is TGTGCCAGTACCTCGGACACCTTCTCCTACGAGCAGTACTTC.

This clone was counted between two and nine times. This rearrangement joins TRBV4-1 to TRBJ1-5; 8 bases fit TRBD1. Germline V gives CDR1 MGHRA, CDR2 YSYEKL. The CDR3 is 16 amino acids. Germline trimming cut 3 bases from V and 5 bases from J; bases unmatched to any gene: 9. CDR3 sequence (DNA): TGCGCCAGCAGCCATCGCGACAGGGGAAGTGATCAGCCCCAGCATTTT. Its translation: CASSHRDRGSDQPQHF.

This clone was observed a few times. This chain links TRBV6-5 with TRBJ1-6, with D tentatively TRBD1 (5 bases). The CDR3 totals 13 residues. V lost 6 bases and J 8 bases, leaving 11 bases between the germline ends. CDR1 and CDR2 from the germline V gene are MNHEY and SVGAGI. The chain's CDR3 is CASRGGVDSPLHF. The DNA for the CDR3 is TGTGCCAGCAGGGGAGGGGTTGATTCACCCCTCCACTTT.

This clone was picked up a small number of times. The rearrangement uses TRBV28 and TRBJ2-7; D is unclear. Germline V gene data show CDR1 as MDHEN and CDR2 as SYDVKM. The length of the CDR3 is 12 residues. Trimming took off 6 bases at V and 4 bases at J, with 10 bases between the two ends. The CDR3 DNA reads as TGTGCCAGCAGGTTTAACCGTTACGAGCAGTACTTC. Translated: CASRFNRYEQYF.

This clone has only a few counts. One end of the junction varies from germline; a read error may be responsible. The chain employs TRBV7-7 and TRBJ2-2; D may correspond to TRBD1 or TRBD2 (5 bases each). This CDR3 is built from 15 residues. The germline V gene encodes CDR1 SSHAT and CDR2 FNYEAQ (reference sequence). CDR3 protein: CASSLVTGTTGELFF. The CDR3 DNA reads TGTGCTAGCAGCTTAGTGACGGGGACCACCGGGGAGCTGTTTTTT. Full variable domain (remainder filled in from reference TRBV7-7 and TRBJ2-2): GAGVSQSPRYKVTKRGQDVTLRCDPISSHATLYWYQQALGQGPEFLTYFNYEAQPDKSGLPSDRFSAERPEGSISTLTIQRTEQRDSAMYRCASSLVTGTTGELFFGEGSRLTVL.

This clone was seen more than once but under ten times. The chain uses TRBV12-2 and TRBJ2-1; the table's D call of TRBD2 was not tested on the DNA. TRBV12-2 is noted as a pseudogene. CDR3 length: 14 amino acids. The CDR3: CASRRTSGVNEQFF. The CDR3, as DNA: TGTGCAAGTCGTCGGACTAGCGGGGTCAATGAGCAGTTCTTC.

The chain has TRBV2 and TRBJ2-3, with TRBD2 as a possible D gene (6 bases). The CDR3 covers 17 residues. Germline CDR1 reads SNHLY; CDR2 reads FYNNEI. V lost 6 bases and J 2 bases, leaving 21 bases between the germline ends. DNA for the CDR3: TGTGCCAGCAGGGGGACTGCCTGGGGGAGATTCACAGATACGCAGTATTTT. Its translation: CASRGTAWGRFTDTQYF.

This clone was recorded many times. This chain joins TRBV28 and TRBJ2-5; D not resolved. This CDR3 has 14 residues. Trimming took off 5 bases at V and 5 bases at J, with 15 bases between the two ends. Per the germline V gene, CDR1 is MDHEN and CDR2 is SYDVKM. The CDR3 sequence is CASSRPVLMETQYF. Written as DNA, the CDR3 is TGTGCCAGCAGTCGCCCCGTTCTGATGGAGACCCAGTACTTC.

The chain is built from TRBV15 and TRBJ2-5; D call uncertain. Trimming took 3 bases from V and 5 from J, leaving 16 bases between them. Germline V gives CDR1 LNHNV, CDR2 YYDKDF (reference sequence). This CDR3 is 15 amino acids long. The CDR3 reads CATSSQGARLETQYF. The DNA of the CDR3 is TGTGCCACCAGCAGCCAAGGAGCTCGTCTGGAGACCCAGTACTTC.

This chain uses TRBV6-1 with TRBJ2-5; D could derive from TRBD1 or TRBD2 (5 bases each). The CDR3 loop spans 14 amino acids. From germline, CDR1 is MNHNS and CDR2 SASEGT. V shed 5 bases and J shed 3 bases, with 13 bases lying between them. For the CDR3, the DNA is TGTGCCAGCAGTTTAGACGGGGCCAAAGAGACCCAGTACTTC. The encoded protein is CASSLDGAKETQYF.

This chain joins TRBV5-1 and TRBJ1-2, with 7 bases aligning to TRBD1. The CDR3 contains 15 residues. The germline V gene encodes CDR1 SGHRS and CDR2 YFSETQ. V shed 4 bases, J shed 4 bases, and the junction held 10 bases outside the gene matches. The CDR3 DNA follows: TGCGCCAGCAGCCCGGAGGCACAGGGGTCCTATGGCTACACCTTC. Translated: CASSPEAQGSYGYTF.

This clone has a handful of counts. The rearrangement links TRBV7-8 to TRBJ2-1; weak D call: TRBD2 (5 bases). CDR3 length: 15 amino acids. V was pared by 5 bases and J by 1 base, with 12 bases between. The germline CDR1 and CDR2 sequences are SGHVS and FQNEAQ. Here the CDR3 reads CASSPTRNSYNEQFF. The CDR3 coding sequence is TGTGCCAGCAGCCCTACTAGGAATTCCTACAATGAGCAGTTCTTC. The full variable domain, its missing parts supplied by reference TRBV7-8 and TRBJ2-1, is GAGVSQSPRYKVAKRGQDVALRCDPISGHVSLFWYQQALGQGPEFLTYFQNEAQLDKSGLPSDRFFAERPEGSVSTLKIQRTQQEDSAVYLCASSPTRNSYNEQFFGPGTRLTVL.